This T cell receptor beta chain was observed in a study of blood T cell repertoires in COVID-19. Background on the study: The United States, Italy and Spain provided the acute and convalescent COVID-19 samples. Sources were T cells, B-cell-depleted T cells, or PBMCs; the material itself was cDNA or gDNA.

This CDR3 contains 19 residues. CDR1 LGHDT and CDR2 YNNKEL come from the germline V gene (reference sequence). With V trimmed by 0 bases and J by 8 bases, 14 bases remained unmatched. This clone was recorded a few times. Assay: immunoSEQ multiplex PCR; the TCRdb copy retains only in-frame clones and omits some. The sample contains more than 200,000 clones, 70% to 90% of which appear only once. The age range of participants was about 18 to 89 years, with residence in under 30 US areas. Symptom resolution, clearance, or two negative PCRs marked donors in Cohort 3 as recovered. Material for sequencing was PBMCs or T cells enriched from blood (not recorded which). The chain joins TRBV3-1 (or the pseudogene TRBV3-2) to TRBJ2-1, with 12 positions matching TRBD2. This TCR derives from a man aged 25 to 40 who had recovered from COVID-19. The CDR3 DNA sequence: TGTGCCAGCAGCCAAGATGAACTAGCGGGGGGCCAGCGGGGGCATGAGCAGTTCTTC. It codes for CASSQDELAGGQRGHEQFF.